This T cell receptor (beta chain) was sequenced during a study of blood T cell repertoires in COVID-19 (TCRdb year 2020). About the full investigation: Samples from collaborators originated in the United States, Italy and Spain and spanned both the acute and convalescent phases of COVID-19. The prospective study material was composed of cDNA or gDNA derived from T cells, B-cell-depleted T cells, or PBMCs. Deeply sampled blood TCRbeta repertoires from subjects exposed to, actively infected with, or recovered from COVID-19 were included in the dataset. The repertoires were released in a freely available public database meant as a resource for research on the immune response to SARS-CoV-2. The samples were drawn from two sources: the first 160 participants of the ongoing ImmuneRACE study, and fewer than 1,500 subjects contributed by 6 global collaborators. Nearly every sample came with metadata listing a de-identified subject ID, COVID-19 status, age in years and sex. HLA class I and class II types, where available, came from metadata supplied by the sample provider rather than from assay-based typing. Broad study findings and their caveats: How much clinical and demographic metadata was included differed by source and by participant, and the metadata was provided uncurated.

From the cysteine up to the phenylalanine, the CDR3 has a length of 9 residues. The sequence is cut down to CDR3 DNA, 27 bases in frame from base 1. The germline V gene encodes CDR1 DFQATT and CDR2 SNEGSKA (reference sequence). The germline ends are 6 bases apart after V is trimmed by 6 bases and J by 7 bases. Whole blood was collected in K2EDTA tubes by collaborating institutions according to the institutions' own protocols. For TCRbeta analysis, collaborators shipped samples in one of three forms: frozen whole blood, isolated PBMCs, or DNA extracted from either of those sample types. TCRbeta CDR3 regions were amplified from genomic DNA using the immunoSEQ Assay, a bias-controlled multiplex PCR. The original pipeline was this. Within the assay, amplification of reference gene primers was used to estimate how many nucleated cells each sample contained. To quantify the absolute abundance of each unique TCRbeta CDR3 rearrangement, sequence reads were collapsed and filtered. For each sample, productive Simpson clonality was calculated as the square root of Simpson's diversity index across productive rearrangements. In its TCRdb copy, this immuneACCESS table keeps in-frame sequences only and misses some clones. Where compared with another copy, unresolved V genes explain less than half of these, and the others have no known cause. The DNA gave D and trimming, while V, J and clone size come from that table. The sample profile shows under 400,000 clones; nearly 90% of them were found once. The ten largest clonotypes hold about 6.5% of the sample.

This clone was seen more than once but under ten times. The specificity of this receptor is unknown. One base away there is no much larger clone; base qualities are not given. The sample consisted of peripheral blood. Rearrangement joined TRBV20-1 to TRBJ1-1, with the D gene not confidently named. This receptor was taken from a man aged 18 to 35 with active or convalescent COVID-19. The DNA sequence is as follows: TGCAGTGCCCCCATTGAAGCTTTCTTT. This yields the protein CSAPIEAFF.